Presented here are 7 T cell receptor beta chains from one specimen sequenced in a study of PD-1 blockade in classical Hodgkin lymphoma. Every one of the patients relapsed after autologous stem cell transplantation (brentuximab vedotin exposure was variable). This table comes from immunoSEQ multiplex PCR, and its TCRdb copy is limited to in-frame clones, with some not included. The table has tens of thousands of clones, 78% seen once. Here the sequenced sample was peripheral blood mononuclear cells (PBMCs), taken at baseline. The receptors come from a human donor with classical Hodgkin lymphoma.

The CDR3 is CASSLGQGQWQYF. DNA of the CDR3: TGTGCCAGCAGCTTGGGACAGGGACAATGGCAGTACTTC. The chain is built from TRBV5-4 and TRBJ2-7, with 7 bases aligning to TRBD1. V gave up 0 bases and J gave up 9 bases; unmatched junction bases: 6. This CDR3 has 13 residues. Germline loops: CDR1 SGHNT, CDR2 YYREEE (reference sequence).

This clone is categorized as large. The DNA of the CDR3 is TGTGCCAGCAGCTTGGGGAGGGGGGAGCAGTACTTC. Amino acids: CASSLGRGEQYF. This sequence joins TRBV7-6 and TRBJ2-7; D perhaps matches TRBD2 (7 bases). The V gene's germline CDR1 is SGHVS and CDR2 FNYEAQ. Trimming took 3 bases from V and 7 from J, leaving 10 bases between them. CDR3 length equals 12 residues.

This clone was seen only a few times. This chain links TRBV6-1 with TRBJ1-1, with D unresolved. V lost 4 bases to trimming and J lost 8 bases, with 14 bases between them. The CDR3 loop spans 13 amino acids. Germline V gene data show CDR1 as MNHNS and CDR2 as SASEGT. CDR3 residues: CASSAFFAQEAFF. CDR3 DNA: TGTGCCAGCAGTGCCTTTTTTGCTCAGGAAGCTTTCTTT.

CDR3 DNA sequence: TGTGCCAGCAGCTTGGAGGGTGTGGAGCGGGGGATCGTGGACACCGGGGAGCTGTTTTTT. Translating gives CASSLEGVERGIVDTGELFF. V gene TRBV5-5 combines with J gene TRBJ2-2; 8 bases align to TRBD2. V was clipped by 0 bases and J by 3 bases; unmatched bases: 16. This CDR3 is built from 20 residues. Germline CDR1 SGHKS, CDR2 YYEKEE (reference sequence).

V gene TRBV7-3 combines with J gene TRBJ2-7, with unresolved D. Between the trimmed V and J ends, which lost 2 bases and 2 bases, there was a span of 10 bases. CDR1 is SGHTA and CDR2 is FQGTGA in the germline V gene. The CDR3 runs 14 residues. Written as DNA, the CDR3 is TGTGCCAGCAGCTTACTCCCCATGACCTACGAGCAGTACTTC. As protein: CASSLLPMTYEQYF.

V usage is TRBV5-1 and J usage is TRBJ1-2; tentative D call: TRBD1 (6 bases). The V end was cut by 6 bases, the J end by 6 bases, with 15 bases between. This CDR3 is 13 amino acids long. Per the germline V gene, CDR1 is SGHRS and CDR2 is YFSETQ. The CDR3 DNA is TGCGCCAGCAACGGGAACAGGGCCAATGGCTACACCTTC. Protein sequence: CASNGNRANGYTF. The full variable domain, in which reference TRBV5-1 and TRBJ1-2 provide the parts outside the CDR3, is KAGVTQTPRYLIKTRGQQVTLSCSPISGHRSVSWYQQTPGQGLQFLFEYFSETQRNKGNFPGRFSGRQFSNSRSEMNVSTLELGDSALYLCASNGNRANGYTFGSGTRLTVV.

This clone was picked up a small number of times. This chain connects TRBV5-1 to TRBJ1-4, with a tentative D call TRBD1 (5 bases). CDR1 is SGHRS, CDR2 YFSETQ, per germline. CDR3 size: 14 residues. Deletions cut 0 bases from V and 6 bases from J, with 9 bases between. The CDR3 loop reads CASSLGGDDEKLFF. In DNA form, the CDR3 reads TGCGCCAGCAGCTTGGGAGGGGATGATGAAAAACTGTTTTTT.